This paragraph reports one TCR beta chain. Its target is not known. The CDR3 carries no conserved terminal phenylalanine or tryptophan, so it likely arises from a read error. Axillary draining lymph nodes of breast cancer patients supplied the node samples. The data derive from a study of breast tumors, draining lymph nodes, adjacent tissues. Findings of the study overall: Luminal-like breast cancer showed significantly greater tumor-nontumor repertoire similarity than basal-like breast cancer did. Tumor repertoires ranked between lymph nodes and nontumor tissue in diversity, with V and J gene preferences.

CDR1 and CDR2 from the germline V gene are SSHAT and FNYEAQ (reference sequence). CDR3 size: 15 residues. TCRdb passed the multiplex PCR reads through MiXCR, listing each CDR3 protein once. The sample has under 250,000 distinct CDR3 sequences; approximately 30% are singletons. The sequencing input was axillary lymph node tissue. The sequence was collected from a female donor with breast cancer. Some clones in this sample may be carry-over from other donors' samples. The chain is built from TRBV7-7 and TRBJ2-2, with 7 bases identical to TRBD2. CDR3 region: CASSPSGGRAGELFL. CDR3 nucleotide sequence: TGTGCTAGCAGCCCTTCGGGCGGGAGAGCCGGGGAGCTGTTTCTT.